Below are 14 T cell receptor beta chains sequenced from a single sample in a study of metastatic and nonmetastatic thyroid tumors. The entire patient cohort was treatment-naive prior to thyroid surgery. TCRdb re-called clones via MiXCR from the PCR reads. Among about 30,000 clones listed, 3.5% to 4.5% were seen once. Sequencing input: blood. These TCRs come from a female donor with papillary thyroid cancer or a benign thyroid nodule (not recorded which). Some clones in this sample may be carry-over from other donors' samples.

This clone was counted only a few times. This rearrangement joins TRBV27 to TRBJ1-2; unclear D gene. CDR1 and CDR2 from the germline V gene are MNHEY and SMNVEV (reference sequence). CDR3 length: 13 residues. V shed 3 bases and J shed 4 bases, with 9 bases lying between them. The CDR3 spells CASSLSGGYGYTF. CDR3 DNA: TGTGCCAGCAGTTTGTCAGGTGGCTATGGCTACACCTTC.

Ten or more counts support this clone. The chain uses TRBV19 and TRBJ2-3; D ambiguous. V was pared by 6 bases and J by 0 bases, with 13 bases between. The CDR3 spans 15 residues. CDR1 is LNHDA, CDR2 SQIVND, per germline (reference sequence). This CDR3 is CASRQTAQSTDTQYF. The CDR3 DNA reads TGTGCCAGTAGACAGACCGCCCAAAGCACAGATACGCAGTATTTT.

This clone was seen many times. V usage is TRBV7-9 and J usage is TRBJ2-1, with TRBD2 matching over 13 bases. With 4 bases clipped from V and 9 bases from J, the junction kept 9 bases outside the gene matches. This CDR3 is 16 amino acids long. CDR1 is SEHNR and CDR2 is FQNEAQ in the germline V gene (reference sequence). CDR3 protein: CASSSGLAGLAGEQFF. In nucleotides, the CDR3 is TGTGCCAGCAGCTCGGGACTAGCGGGATTGGCGGGTGAGCAGTTCTTC.

With respect to this clone: Since a much larger clone is just one base distant, this may be a read error. The chain couples TRBV6-1 to TRBJ1-6, with D perhaps matching TRBD1 (5 bases). CDR3 size: 14 residues. CDR1 and CDR2 (germline): MNHNS, SASEGT. CDR3 sequence: CTSSERGAQRALHF. CDR3 DNA: TGTACCAGCAGTGAACGAGGGGCCCAACGGGCCCTCCACTTT.

The V call is TRBV5-1, the J call TRBJ2-3; D remains unclear. V was trimmed by 0 bases and J by 2 bases, leaving 7 bases between them. Germline V CDR1 and CDR2: SGHRS, YFSETQ. CDR3 length: 14 amino acids. CDR3 coding DNA: TGCGCCAGCAGCTTGGGGGCGGACACAGATACGCAGTATTTT. Translated: CASSLGADTDTQYF.

Note on this clone: Sequence at one end of the junction differs from germline and may be a read error. The V gene is TRBV28, the J gene TRBJ1-5; a weak D match, TRBD1 (6 bases). The germline V gene encodes CDR1 MDHEN and CDR2 SYDVKM. The CDR3 is 15 residues long. In DNA, the CDR3 is TGTGCCACCAGTTTGGGGCAGGGGTTCAGGCAGCCCCAGCATTTT. Its translation is CATSLGQGFRQPQHF.

The chain couples TRBV12-3 or TRBV12-4 to TRBJ1-1; 10 bases fit TRBD1. Losses at the gene ends were 7 bases for V and 11 bases for J; bases not matched to a gene: 13. The CDR3 length is 14 residues. Here the CDR3 DNA reads TGTGCCAGCAATTTCGAAGGGACAGGGGCAAAGGCTTTCTTT. It is translated as CASNFEGTGAKAFF.

The chain combines TRBV11-3 with TRBJ2-1; D is unclear. Germline CDR1 is SGHNT and CDR2 is YENEEA. V was shortened by 0 bases and J by 0 bases, with 12 bases between the two germline ends. CDR3 size: 17 residues. The CDR3: CASSLDLGFGSYNEQFF. In nucleotides, the CDR3 is TGTGCCAGCAGCTTAGATCTGGGTTTTGGCTCCTACAATGAGCAGTTCTTC.

This clone was observed at least ten times. J is TRBJ1-1 and V is TRBV7-9; perhaps TRBD1 as D (6 bases). Germline-derived CDR1 and CDR2 are SEHNR and FQNEAQ (reference sequence). Trimming cost V 5 bases and J 0 bases, with 13 bases left between them. There are 15 residues in the CDR3. The CDR3 coding sequence is TGTGCCAGCAGCGAACAGGGTACCATGAACACTGAAGCTTTCTTT. Translation: CASSEQGTMNTEAFF.

This clone was counted at least ten times. This chain links TRBV20-1 with TRBJ1-4, with 8 nucleotides matching TRBD1. Unmatched junction bases numbered 8, after V lost 0 bases and J lost 8 bases. The CDR3 runs 15 residues. Germline assignment: CDR1 DFQATT and CDR2 SNEGSKA (reference sequence). In DNA, the CDR3 is TGCAGTGCTAGAGACGCCAGGGGGCGAGGGGAAAAACTGTTTTTT. This encodes CSARDARGRGEKLFF.

This sequence joins TRBV19 and TRBJ1-5; D unclear. CDR3 length: 14 residues. V was clipped by 5 bases and J by 7 bases, with 15 bases between them. CDR1 LNHDA and CDR2 SQIVND come from the germline V gene (reference sequence). CDR3 bases: TGTGCCAGTAGTGACACGGTGTACCGGCAGCCCCAGCATTTT. This sequence encodes CASSDTVYRQPQHF.

This clone was recorded many times. V gene TRBV2 combines with J gene TRBJ2-2, with 13 positions matching TRBD2. Germline V CDR1 and CDR2: SNHLY, FYNNEI. The J segment lost 6 bases and the V segment lost 2 bases, leaving 3 bases of the junction unmatched. The CDR3 loop spans 16 amino acids. CDR3 residues: CASSERLAGGSGELFF. The CDR3, as DNA: TGTGCCAGCAGTGAAAGACTAGCGGGAGGATCCGGGGAGCTGTTTTTT. Full variable domain (rest looked up from reference TRBV2 and TRBJ2-2): EPEVTQTPSHQVTQMGQEVILRCVPISNHLYFYWYRQILGQKVEFLVSFYNNEISEKSEIFDDQFSVERPDGSNFTLKIRSTKLEDSAMYFCASSERLAGGSGELFFGEGSRLTVL.

Note on this clone: This clone may be a read error of a much larger clone one base away. The chain recombines TRBV6-1 with TRBJ1-2; no definite D call. CDR1 and CDR2 (germline): MNHNS, SASEGT. The V end lost 2 bases, the J end lost 6 bases, and 10 bases lay between the germline ends. The CDR3 covers 13 residues. CDR3 nucleotide sequence: TGTGCCAGCAGTGAAATCCATGCAGATGGCTACACCTTC. Translation: CASSEIHADGYTF.

This clone was seen more than once but under ten times. One end of the junction is discordant with germline, which a read error may explain. CDR3 residues: CSFENQREWPEQFF. CDR3 sequence (DNA): TGCAGCTTTGAAAACCAGCGGGAATGGCCTGAGCAGTTCTTC. The chain links TRBV29-1 to TRBJ2-1; 7 bases align to TRBD2. This CDR3 region has 14 residues. CDR1 and CDR2 (germline): SQVTM, ANQGSEA.